The source of this T cell receptor beta chain is a study of T cell responses to AZD1222 COVID-19 vaccine. Germline V gives CDR1 SGHVS, CDR2 FQNEAQ. The germline V and J ends were trimmed by 5 bases and 1 base, with 15 bases remaining between them. CDR3 length equals 16 residues. Profiling relied on immunoSEQ multiplex PCR, and the TCRdb table lists in-frame clones only, not all of them. The data show tens of thousands of clones, 87% seen once. This sample comprised peripheral blood, obtained on day 0 of AZD1222 vaccination. The TCR originated in an adult in good health. The rearrangement links TRBV7-8 to TRBJ2-4; D unclear. The CDR3 is CASSREYSRAKNIQYF. The CDR3 DNA reads TGTGCCAGCAGCCGAGAGTACTCCCGGGCCAAAAACATTCAGTACTTC.